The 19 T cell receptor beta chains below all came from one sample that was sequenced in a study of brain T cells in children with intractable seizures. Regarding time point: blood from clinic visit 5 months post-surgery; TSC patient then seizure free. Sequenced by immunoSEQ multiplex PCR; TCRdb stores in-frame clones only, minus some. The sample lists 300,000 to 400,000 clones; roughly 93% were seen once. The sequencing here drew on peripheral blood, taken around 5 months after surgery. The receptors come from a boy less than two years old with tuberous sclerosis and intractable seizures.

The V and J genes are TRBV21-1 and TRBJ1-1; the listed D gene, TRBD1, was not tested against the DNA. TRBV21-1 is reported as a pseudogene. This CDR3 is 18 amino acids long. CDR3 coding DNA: TGTGCCAGCAGCAAAGAGAATAGTGGTTACAGGGGTGTTTTTGCAGCTTTCTTT. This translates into CASSKENSGYRGVFAAFF.

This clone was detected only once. The CDR3 spells CASSLVREGEQFF. The DNA of the CDR3 is TGCGCCAGCAGCTTGGTGCGGGAGGGTGAGCAGTTCTTC. The gene calls are TRBV5-1 and TRBJ2-1, with 9 bases lining up with TRBD2. Trimming removed 0 bases from V and 9 bases from J; junction bases left unmatched: 1. The CDR3 covers 13 residues. Per germline, CDR1 SGHRS and CDR2 YFSETQ.

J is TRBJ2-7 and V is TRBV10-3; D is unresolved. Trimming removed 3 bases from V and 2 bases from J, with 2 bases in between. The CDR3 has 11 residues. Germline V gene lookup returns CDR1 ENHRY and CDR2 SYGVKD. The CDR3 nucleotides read TGTGCCATCAGTGAAGCCTACGAGCAGTACTTC. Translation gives CAISEAYEQYF.

CDR3: CASSLGLRNTIYF. Written as DNA, the CDR3 is TGTGCCAGCAGCTTAGGCCTCAGAAACACCATATATTTT. This chain uses TRBV7-2 with TRBJ1-3; D not resolved. CDR1 SGHTA and CDR2 FQGNSA come from the germline V gene. V gave up 1 base and J gave up 5 bases, with 6 bases separating them. This CDR3 region has 13 residues.

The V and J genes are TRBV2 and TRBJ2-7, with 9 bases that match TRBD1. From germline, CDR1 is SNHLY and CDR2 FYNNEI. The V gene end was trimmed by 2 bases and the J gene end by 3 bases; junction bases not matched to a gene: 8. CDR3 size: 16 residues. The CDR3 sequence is CASSEPPGQGYYEQYF. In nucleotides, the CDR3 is TGTGCCAGCAGTGAACCCCCGGGACAGGGTTACTACGAGCAGTACTTC. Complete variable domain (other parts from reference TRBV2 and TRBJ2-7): EPEVTQTPSHQVTQMGQEVILRCVPISNHLYFYWYRQILGQKVEFLVSFYNNEISEKSEIFDDQFSVERPDGSNFTLKIRSTKLEDSAMYFCASSEPPGQGYYEQYFGPGTRLTVT.

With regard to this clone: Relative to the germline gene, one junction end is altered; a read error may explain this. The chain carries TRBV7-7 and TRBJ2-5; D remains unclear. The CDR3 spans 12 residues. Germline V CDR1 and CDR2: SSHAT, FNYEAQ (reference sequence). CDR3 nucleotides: TGTGCTAGCAGCCGGTACCAAGAGACCCAGTACTTC. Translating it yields CASSRYQETQYF. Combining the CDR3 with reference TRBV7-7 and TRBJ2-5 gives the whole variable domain GAGVSQSPRYKVTKRGQDVTLRCDPISSHATLYWYQQALGQGPEFLTYFNYEAQPDKSGLPSDRFSAERPEGSISTLTIQRTEQRDSAMYRCASSRYQETQYFGPGTRLLVL.

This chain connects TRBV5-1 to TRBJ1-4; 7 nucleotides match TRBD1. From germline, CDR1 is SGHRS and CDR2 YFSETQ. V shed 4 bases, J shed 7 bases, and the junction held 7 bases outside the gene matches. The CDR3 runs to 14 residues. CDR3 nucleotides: TGCGCCAGCAGCGGGGACAGTTCGGGTGAAAAACTGTTTTTT. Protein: CASSGDSSGEKLFF.

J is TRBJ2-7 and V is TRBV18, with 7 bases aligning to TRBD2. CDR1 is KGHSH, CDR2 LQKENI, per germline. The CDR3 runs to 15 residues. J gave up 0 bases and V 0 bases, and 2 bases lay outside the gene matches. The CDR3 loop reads CASSPPASGSYEQYF. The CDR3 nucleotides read TGTGCCAGCTCACCACCGGCTAGCGGCTCCTACGAGCAGTACTTC.

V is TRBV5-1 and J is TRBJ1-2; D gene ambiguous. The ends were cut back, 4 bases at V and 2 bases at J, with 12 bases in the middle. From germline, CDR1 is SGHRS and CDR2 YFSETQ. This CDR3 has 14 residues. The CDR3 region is CASSPRGRNYGYTF. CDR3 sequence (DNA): TGCGCCAGCAGCCCCCGAGGGAGGAACTATGGCTACACCTTC.

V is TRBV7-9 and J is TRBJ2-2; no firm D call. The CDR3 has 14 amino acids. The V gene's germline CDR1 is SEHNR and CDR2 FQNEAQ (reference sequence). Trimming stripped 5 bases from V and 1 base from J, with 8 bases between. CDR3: CASSPSGNTGELFF. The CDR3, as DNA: TGTGCCAGCAGCCCCTCCGGGAACACCGGGGAGCTGTTTTTT.

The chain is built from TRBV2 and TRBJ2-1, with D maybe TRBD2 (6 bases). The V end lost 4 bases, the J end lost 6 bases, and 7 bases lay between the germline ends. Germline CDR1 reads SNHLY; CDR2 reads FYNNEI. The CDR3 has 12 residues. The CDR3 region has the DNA TGTGCCAGCAGTGGGGACTTCAATGAGCAGTTCTTC. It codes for CASSGDFNEQFF.

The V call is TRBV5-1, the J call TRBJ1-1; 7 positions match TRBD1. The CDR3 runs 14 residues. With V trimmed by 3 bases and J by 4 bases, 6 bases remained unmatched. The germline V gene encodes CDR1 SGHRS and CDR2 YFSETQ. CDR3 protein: CASSYSGGGTEAFF. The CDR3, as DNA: TGCGCCAGCAGCTATTCAGGGGGAGGCACTGAAGCTTTCTTT.

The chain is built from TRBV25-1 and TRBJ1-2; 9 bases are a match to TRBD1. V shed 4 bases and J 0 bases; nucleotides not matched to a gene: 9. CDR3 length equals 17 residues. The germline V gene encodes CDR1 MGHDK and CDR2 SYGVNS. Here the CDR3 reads CASSGQNRGPANYGYTF. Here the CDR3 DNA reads TGTGCCAGCAGTGGGCAAAACAGGGGGCCCGCTAACTATGGCTACACCTTC.

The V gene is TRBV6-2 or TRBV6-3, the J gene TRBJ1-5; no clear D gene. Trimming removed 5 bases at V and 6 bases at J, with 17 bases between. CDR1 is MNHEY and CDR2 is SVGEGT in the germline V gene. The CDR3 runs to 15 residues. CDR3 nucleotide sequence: TGTGCCAGCAGTGGCCCTTCCTCGCGGGGTCAGCCCCAGCATTTT. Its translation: CASSGPSSRGQPQHF.

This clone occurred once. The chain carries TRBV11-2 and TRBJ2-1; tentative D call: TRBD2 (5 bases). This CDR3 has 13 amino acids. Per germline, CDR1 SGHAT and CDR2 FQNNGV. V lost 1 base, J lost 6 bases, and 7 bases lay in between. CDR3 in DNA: TGTGCCAGCAGCTTAGGGCGGGTCAATGAGCAGTTCTTC. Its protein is CASSLGRVNEQFF.

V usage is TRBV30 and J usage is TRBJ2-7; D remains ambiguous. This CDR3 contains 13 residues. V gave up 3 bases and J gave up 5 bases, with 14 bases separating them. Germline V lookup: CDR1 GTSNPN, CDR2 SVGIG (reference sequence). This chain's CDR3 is CAWSDGQFDEQYF. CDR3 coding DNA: TGTGCCTGGAGCGACGGCCAGTTCGACGAGCAGTACTTC.

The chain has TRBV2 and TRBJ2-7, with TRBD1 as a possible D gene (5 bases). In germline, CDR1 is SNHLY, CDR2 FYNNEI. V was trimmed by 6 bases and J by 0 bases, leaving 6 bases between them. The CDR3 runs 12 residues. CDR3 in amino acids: CASRTASYEQYF. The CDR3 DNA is TGTGCCAGCAGGACAGCCTCCTACGAGCAGTACTTC.

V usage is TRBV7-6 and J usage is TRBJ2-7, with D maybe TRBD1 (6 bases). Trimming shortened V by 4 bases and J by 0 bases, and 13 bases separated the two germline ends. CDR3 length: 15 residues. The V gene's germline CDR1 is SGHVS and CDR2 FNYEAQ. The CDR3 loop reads CASSWGQAVSYEQYF. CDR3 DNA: TGTGCCAGCAGCTGGGGGCAAGCGGTCTCCTACGAGCAGTACTTC.

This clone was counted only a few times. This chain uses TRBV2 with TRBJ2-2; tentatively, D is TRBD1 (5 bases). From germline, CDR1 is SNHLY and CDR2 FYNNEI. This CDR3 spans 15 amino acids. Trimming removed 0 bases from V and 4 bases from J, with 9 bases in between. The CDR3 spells CASSEAGVGTGELFF. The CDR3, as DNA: TGTGCCAGCAGTGAAGCAGGGGTTGGCACCGGGGAGCTGTTTTTT.